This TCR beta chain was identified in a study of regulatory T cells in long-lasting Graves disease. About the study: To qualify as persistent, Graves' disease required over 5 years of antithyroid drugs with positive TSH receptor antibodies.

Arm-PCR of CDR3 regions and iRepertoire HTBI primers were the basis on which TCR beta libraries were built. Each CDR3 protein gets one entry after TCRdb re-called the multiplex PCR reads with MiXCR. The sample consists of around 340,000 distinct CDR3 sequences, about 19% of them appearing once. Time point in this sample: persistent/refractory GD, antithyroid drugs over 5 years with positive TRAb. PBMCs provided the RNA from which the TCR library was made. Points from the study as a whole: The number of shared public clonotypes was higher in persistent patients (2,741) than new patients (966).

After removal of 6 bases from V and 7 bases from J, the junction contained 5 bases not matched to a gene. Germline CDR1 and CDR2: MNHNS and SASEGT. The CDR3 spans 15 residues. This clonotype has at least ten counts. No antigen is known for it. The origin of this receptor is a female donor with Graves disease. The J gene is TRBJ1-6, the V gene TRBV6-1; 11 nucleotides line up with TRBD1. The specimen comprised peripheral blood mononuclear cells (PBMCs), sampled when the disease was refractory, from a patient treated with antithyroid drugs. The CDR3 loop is CASRDRGQKNSPLHF. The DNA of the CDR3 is TGTGCCAGCAGGGACAGGGGGCAAAAGAATTCACCCCTCCACTTT.